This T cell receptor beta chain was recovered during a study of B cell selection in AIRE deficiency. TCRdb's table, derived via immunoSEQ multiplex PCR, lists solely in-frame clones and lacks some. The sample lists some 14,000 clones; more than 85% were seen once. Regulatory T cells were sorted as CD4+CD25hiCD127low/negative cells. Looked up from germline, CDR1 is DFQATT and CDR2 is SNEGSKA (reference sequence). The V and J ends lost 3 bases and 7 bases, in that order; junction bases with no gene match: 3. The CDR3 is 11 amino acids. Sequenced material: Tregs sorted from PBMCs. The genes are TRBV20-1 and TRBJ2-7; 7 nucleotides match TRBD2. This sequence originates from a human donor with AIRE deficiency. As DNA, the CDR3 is TGCAGTGCTAGGCCCGGGGGGGAGCAGTACTTC. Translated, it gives CSARPGGEQYF.